This TCR beta chain was captured in a study of breast tumors, draining lymph nodes, adjacent tissues. Study outcomes and limitations: Tumor TCR diversity was below lymph nodes but above nontumor tissue. The data were judged consistent with most tumor T cells coming from lymph node and expanding in tumor. That most tumor T cells come from lymph nodes remained unproven. Tumor and nontumor repertoires were significantly more similar in luminal-like than in basal-like breast cancer.

Samples came from axillary lymph nodes draining the breast cancer. TCRdb re-derived calls from the multiplex PCR reads in MiXCR, one entry per CDR3 protein. The table lists approximately 190,000 distinct CDR3 sequences, around a third of them singletons. With respect to this clonotype: The antigen is not known.

The ends lost 6 bases at V and 7 bases at J; junction bases unmatched: 5. The V gene's germline CDR1 is SNHLY and CDR2 FYNNEI. The CDR3 is 13 residues long. The sequence was obtained from a female donor with breast cancer. Some clones in this sample may be carry-over from other donors' samples. This sequence joins TRBV2 and TRBJ1-5; 8 bases line up with TRBD1. Material for sequencing was axillary lymph node tissue. The CDR3 DNA sequence: TGTGCCAGCAGGGCGGACAGGGACCAGCCCCAGCATTTT. This gives the protein CASRADRDQPQHF.